The 26 T cell receptor beta chains listed next were all sequenced from one sample in a study of cytomegalovirus exposure and HLA in healthy donors. The PCR used 60 Vbeta and 13 Jbeta primers. Repertoires were generated with immunoSEQ multiplex PCR, while TCRdb's copy carries only in-frame clones and drops some. The profile covers some 220,000 clones, with roughly 85% appearing a single time and roughly 0.24% taken by the ten largest. The sample was PBMCs. The receptors were sampled from a girl aged 2 to 10 in good health and CMV-seronegative.

The chain combines TRBV2 with TRBJ2-3, with 10 bases matching TRBD2. The CDR3 loop spans 16 amino acids. J was trimmed by 10 bases and V by 3 bases; bases with no gene match: 13. CDR1 and CDR2 (germline): SNHLY, FYNNEI. CDR3 nucleotide sequence: TGTGCCAGCAGTGAGGGGAGCGGGAGGGCCAGTAAGGCGCAGTATTTT. This sequence encodes CASSEGSGRASKAQYF.

The chain's CDR3 is CASSVQDSSGNTIYF. CDR3 in DNA: TGTGCCAGCAGCGTACAGGACAGCTCTGGAAACACCATATATTTT. J is TRBJ1-3 and V is TRBV5-4; D possibly corresponds to TRBD1 (6 bases). Germline values: CDR1 SGHNT, CDR2 YYREEE (reference sequence). V dropped 4 bases and J dropped 0 bases, with 11 bases sitting between them. CDR3 length: 15 amino acids.

In DNA form, the CDR3 reads TGTGCCAGCAGCTTACGTCCGGAGACCCAGTACTTC. Translating gives CASSLRPETQYF. The V gene is TRBV11-2, the J gene TRBJ2-5, with D unresolved. Trimming left V 2 bases short and J 5 bases short, with 6 bases between. The CDR3 sequence is 12 residues long. Germline V gene sequence: CDR1 SGHAT, CDR2 FQNNGV.

The chain recombines TRBV11-2 with TRBJ2-1; 8 nucleotides match TRBD2. Germline lookup yields CDR1 SGHAT and CDR2 FQNNGV. V lost 1 base, J lost 4 bases, and 3 bases stayed unmatched. The CDR3 loop spans 15 amino acids. CDR3 in amino acids: CASSLGTSSYNEQFF. CDR3 in DNA: TGTGCCAGCAGCTTAGGGACTAGCTCATACAATGAGCAGTTCTTC.

The rearrangement joins TRBV2 to TRBJ2-1, with D maybe TRBD2 (5 bases). V lost 8 bases and J lost 6, with 17 bases in between. The CDR3 contains 14 residues. Germline V CDR1 and CDR2: SNHLY, FYNNEI. DNA of the CDR3: TGTGCCAGCCATGGACTCCTAGGGAGCAATGAGCAGTTCTTC. Translated: CASHGLLGSNEQFF.

A word on this clone: Other DNA sequences within the sample encode an identical CDR3. The rearrangement links TRBV2 to TRBJ2-1; TRBD2 agrees at 9 bases. There are 15 residues in the CDR3. The V gene's germline CDR1 is SNHLY and CDR2 FYNNEI. After removal of 6 bases from V and 8 bases from J, the junction contained 11 bases not matched to a gene. The CDR3 DNA reads as TGTGCCAGCAGCGTTAGCGGGAGAGTCGGTTATGAGCAGTTCTTC. Residues: CASSVSGRVGYEQFF.

V is TRBV23-1 and J is TRBJ2-1; 12 bases are a match to TRBD1. TRBV23-1 is known as an ORF, though its function is uncertain. Trimming took 3 bases from V and 7 from J; bases not matched to a gene: 1. The CDR3 has 14 residues. The CDR3 is CASSQGQGANEQFF. The DNA of the CDR3 is TGCGCCAGCAGTCAGGGACAGGGGGCGAATGAGCAGTTCTTC.

The rearrangement joins TRBV27 to TRBJ1-1; no firm D call. This CDR3 region has 13 residues. Germline values: CDR1 MNHEY, CDR2 SMNVEV (reference sequence). V shed 3 bases and J shed 6 bases, with 11 bases lying between them. CDR3 DNA: TGTGCCAGCAGTTTCGGGAATACCGCTGAAGCTTTCTTT. Its protein product is CASSFGNTAEAFF.

This chain joins TRBV15 and TRBJ2-5; 7 bases match TRBD2. Germline loops: CDR1 LNHNV, CDR2 YYDKDF (reference sequence). The CDR3 length is 12 residues. J was trimmed by 5 bases and V by 3 bases; bases with no gene match: 0. CDR3 amino acids: CATSRRGETQYF. The DNA of the CDR3 is TGTGCCACCAGCAGGCGGGGGGAGACCCAGTACTTC.

This clone has only a few counts. J is TRBJ1-6 and V is TRBV18; D is perhaps TRBD1 (6 bases). V lost 1 base and J lost 5, with 9 bases in between. Germline assignment: CDR1 KGHSH and CDR2 LQKENI. This CDR3 is 15 amino acids long. The CDR3 reads CASSPRTADNSPLHF. CDR3 coding DNA: TGTGCCAGCTCACCACGGACAGCAGATAATTCACCCCTCCACTTT. The full variable domain, with the rest looked up from reference TRBV18 and TRBJ1-6, is NAGVMQNPRHLVRRRGQEARLRCSPMKGHSHVYWYRQLPEEGLKFMVYLQKENIIDESGMPKERFSAEFPKEGPSILRIQQVVRGDSAAYFCASSPRTADNSPLHFGNGTRLTVT.

This chain's CDR3 is CASSNVQGPNTGELFF. In nucleotides, the CDR3 is TGTGCCAGCTCCAACGTTCAGGGGCCGAACACCGGGGAGCTGTTTTTT. The chain has TRBV18 and TRBJ2-2, with D possibly matching TRBD1 (6 bases). CDR1 and CDR2 (germline): KGHSH, LQKENI. The CDR3 consists of 16 residues. V lost 6 bases and J 0 bases, leaving 14 bases between the germline ends.

This clone was seen a single time. J is TRBJ2-7 and V is TRBV7-2; D possibly corresponds to TRBD2 (6 bases). CDR3 size: 17 residues. The V and J ends lost 3 bases and 1 base respectively, with 19 bases between them. Germline loops: CDR1 SGHTA, CDR2 FQGNSA. CDR3: CASSFGPGDISSYEQYF. The CDR3 bases are TGTGCCAGCAGCTTTGGTCCGGGAGATATCTCGTCCTACGAGCAGTACTTC. The complete variable domain, with remaining parts taken from reference TRBV7-2 and TRBJ2-7, reads GAGVSQSPSNKVTEKGKDVELRCDPISGHTALYWYRQSLGQGLEFLIYFQGNSAPDKSGLPSDRFSAERTGGSVSTLTIQRTQQEDSAVYLCASSFGPGDISSYEQYFGPGTRLTVT.

The chain combines TRBV5-1 with TRBJ1-2; D not resolved. Germline V gene lookup returns CDR1 SGHRS and CDR2 YFSETQ. V shed 2 bases and J shed 8 bases, with 19 bases lying between them. The CDR3 is 15 residues long. CDR3: CASSFTPKTTGGYTF. In DNA, the CDR3 is TGCGCCAGCAGCTTTACTCCAAAAACCACCGGGGGCTACACCTTC. Complete variable domain (other parts from reference TRBV5-1 and TRBJ1-2): KAGVTQTPRYLIKTRGQQVTLSCSPISGHRSVSWYQQTPGQGLQFLFEYFSETQRNKGNFPGRFSGRQFSNSRSEMNVSTLELGDSALYLCASSFTPKTTGGYTFGSGTRLTVV.

This clone was observed a single time. The chain uses TRBV19 and TRBJ2-4; 9 bases match TRBD1. From germline, CDR1 is LNHDA and CDR2 SQIVND (reference sequence). V was pared by 6 bases and J by 7 bases, with 10 bases of the junction left unmatched. This CDR3 is 15 amino acids long. The DNA of the CDR3 is TGTGCCAGTAGCCCTGACAGGGGGGGGAGGAACATTCAGTACTTC. This codes for CASSPDRGGRNIQYF.

The V gene is TRBV10-3, the J gene TRBJ2-3; D unresolved. CDR1 is ENHRY and CDR2 is SYGVKD in the germline V gene. Deletions cut 0 bases from V and 0 bases from J, with 7 bases between. The CDR3 totals 15 residues. CDR3 coding DNA: TGTGCCATCAGTGAGTCCGCTACGAGCACAGATACGCAGTATTTT. It translates to CAISESATSTDTQYF.

The gene calls are TRBV30 and TRBJ2-1; D may be TRBD2 (6 bases). The CDR3 runs to 11 residues. Trimming left V 3 bases short and J 9 bases short, with 9 bases between. CDR1 is GTSNPN and CDR2 is SVGIG in the germline V gene (reference sequence). CDR3 residues: CAWRWRVEQFF. The CDR3 DNA follows: TGTGCCTGGAGATGGAGGGTTGAGCAGTTCTTC.

This chain links TRBV11-2 with TRBJ2-6; D ambiguous. The CDR3 is 14 amino acids. Germline CDR1 and CDR2: SGHAT and FQNNGV. The V gene lost 5 bases and the J gene lost 4 bases, with 9 bases spanning the gap. This chain's CDR3 is CASSTPVGANVLTF. DNA for the CDR3: TGTGCCAGCAGCACCCCGGTCGGGGCCAACGTCCTGACTTTC.

The V gene is TRBV7-2, the J gene TRBJ1-2; D is uncertain. Germline assignment: CDR1 SGHTA and CDR2 FQGNSA. Trimming took off 6 bases at V and 1 base at J, with 12 bases between the two ends. The CDR3 totals 14 residues. CDR3 sequence reads: CASSLLVGNYGYTF. For the CDR3, the DNA is TGTGCCAGCAGTCTTCTAGTGGGTAACTATGGCTACACCTTC.

The chain combines TRBV27 with TRBJ1-5, with 9 bases fitting TRBD1. V lost 6 bases, J lost 0 bases, and 12 bases stayed unmatched. The germline V gene encodes CDR1 MNHEY and CDR2 SMNVEV (reference sequence). This CDR3 has 18 amino acids. CDR3 coding DNA: TGTGCCAGCAGCGAGACACAGGGGGCGTCCTATAGCAATCAGCCCCAGCATTTT. It is translated as CASSETQGASYSNQPQHF.

The V and J genes are TRBV5-6 and TRBJ2-3, with 9 bases matching TRBD1. The CDR3 spans 15 residues. Germline V gene sequence: CDR1 SGHDT, CDR2 YYEEEE. Trimming took 4 bases from V and 6 from J; bases not matched to a gene: 9. The CDR3 loop reads CASSLTGTGSDTQYF. The CDR3 DNA is TGTGCCAGCAGCCTAACCGGGACAGGGTCGGATACGCAGTATTTT.

The rearrangement uses TRBV5-1 and TRBJ1-4; D remains ambiguous. The V end lost 0 bases, the J end lost 2 bases, and 8 bases lay between the germline ends. The CDR3 covers 15 residues. CDR1 SGHRS and CDR2 YFSETQ come from the germline V gene. The CDR3 DNA follows: TGCGCCAGCAGCTTGGGAACCGGGACTAATGAAAAACTGTTTTTT. Translated: CASSLGTGTNEKLFF.

V gene TRBV4-1 combines with J gene TRBJ2-7; 8 bases match TRBD1. V lost 9 bases, J lost 3 bases, and 13 bases stayed unmatched. Germline CDR1 is MGHRA and CDR2 is YSYEKL. The CDR3 sequence is 15 residues long. CDR3 sequence (DNA): TGCGCCAGTGGCCAGACCCAGGGGGCCGGCTACGAGCAGTACTTC. It encodes CASGQTQGAGYEQYF.

CDR3 bases: TGTGCCAGTAGTAGCACGGGCCGGGGGGATGGCTACACCTTC. Its protein is CASSSTGRGDGYTF. The V call is TRBV19, the J call TRBJ1-2; D might be TRBD1 (5 bases). Trimming took off 4 bases at V and 6 bases at J, with 15 bases between the two ends. Germline CDR1 is LNHDA and CDR2 is SQIVND (reference sequence). The CDR3 contains 14 residues. The full variable domain, with the rest looked up from reference TRBV19 and TRBJ1-2, is DGGITQSPKYLFRKEGQNVTLSCEQNLNHDAMYWYRQDPGQGLRLIYYSQIVNDFQKGDIAEGYSVSREKKESFPLTVTSAQKNPTAFYLCASSSTGRGDGYTFGSGTRLTVV.

This clone came up once. The chain couples TRBV5-1 to TRBJ2-5; D gene uncertain. The CDR3 consists of 14 residues. Trimming shortened V by 0 bases and J by 4 bases, and 10 bases separated the two germline ends. The V gene's germline CDR1 is SGHRS and CDR2 YFSETQ. The CDR3 region is CASSLASFGETQYF. The CDR3 DNA reads TGCGCCAGCAGCTTGGCTAGTTTTGGAGAGACCCAGTACTTC.

The chain is built from TRBV4-1 and TRBJ2-1, with 7 bases matching TRBD1. The CDR3 contains 15 residues. Germline-derived CDR1 and CDR2 are MGHRA and YSYEKL. After removal of 5 bases from V and 3 bases from J, the junction contained 7 bases not matched to a gene. The CDR3 spells CASSSAGTVYNEQFF. The CDR3 DNA follows: TGCGCCAGCAGCTCCGCCGGGACAGTCTACAATGAGCAGTTCTTC.

The chain is built from TRBV5-1 and TRBJ1-3; D unclear. This CDR3 contains 13 residues. V was trimmed by 7 bases and J by 4 bases, leaving 12 bases between them. Germline V lookup: CDR1 SGHRS, CDR2 YFSETQ. CDR3: CASVESPGNTIYF. CDR3 in DNA: TGCGCCAGCGTAGAGAGCCCGGGAAACACCATATATTTT.